This TCR beta chain was sequenced for a study of T-cell reconstitution after alpha-beta-depleted transplantation in children listed by TCRdb under 2016. Describing the broader study: Using TCR repertoire profiling, the study quantitatively followed how T-cell immune reconstitution unfolded in children after TCRalphabeta/CD19-depleted allogeneic hematopoietic cell transplantation.

This clonotype was detected many times. There is no known antigen for this receptor. Qualities for individual bases were not recorded, and no much larger clone is one base off. Overall study outcomes, separate from this receptor: The frequencies of hyperexpanded clones fell over the following months, and after one year, T-cell counts and TCRbeta diversity were mostly attributed to newly produced T cells. The apparently early alphabetaT-cell count recovery about two months after transplant was reportedly dependent on only several hundred rapidly expanded clones derived from non-depleted graft cells. In some patients, high TCRbeta diversity at day 60 was attributed to recipient T cells and intrathymic progenitors that had survived conditioning.

The library was prepared using PCR. TCRdb names Illumina HiSeq 2500 as the instrument used. TCR library preparation used molecular barcoding, with unique molecular identifiers applied to normalize quantification of the TCRbeta repertoire. TCRdb reran the public reads through fastp at Q25 and MiXCR, keeping productive beta chains. One record per CDR3 amino acid sequence lists the most common genes and DNA. The sample records around 200,000 distinct CDR3 sequences, approximately 10% of which are singletons. The ten largest clonotypes hold over 25% of the sample. The CDR3 contains 13 residues, cysteine and phenylalanine counted. The DNA shown is the 39-base CDR3, in frame from base 1. CDR1 and CDR2 are read off the germline V gene as SQVTM and ANQGSEA. Compared with germline, V lacks 7 bases and J lacks 8 bases; bases without a gene match: 9. The label giving this sample's treatment or condition can be read as: allogeneic hematopoietic cell transplantation with graft depleted of TCRalphabeta T cells and CD19 B cells. The transplant recipients were children given TCRalphabeta/CD19-depleted allogeneic hematopoietic cell grafts.

The receptor chain draws on TRBV29-1 and TRBJ2-1; 9 bases in the middle match TRBD2. The receptor comes from a child younger than two with acute myeloid leukemia, due to receive a stem cell transplant. The sequencing here drew on PBMCs, taken before TCRalphabeta/CD19-depleted stem cell transplant. The nucleotide sequence reads as follows: TGCAGCGAAGATAAAGCGGGGGGCGATGAGCAGTTCTTC. This sequence encodes CSEDKAGGDEQFF.